These 20 T cell receptor beta chains were all obtained from the same sample, sequenced in a study of blood T cell repertoires in COVID-19. Some clones are missing from TCRdb's copy, which holds only in-frame ones; the method was immunoSEQ multiplex PCR. The data contain around 40,000 clones, approximately 84% of them seen just once; the ten biggest clones take up roughly 13%. Material: peripheral blood. The receptors derive from a human donor in a cohort sampled during active COVID-19.

This chain joins TRBV15 and TRBJ1-2; tentatively, D is TRBD1 (5 bases). The CDR3 extends over 11 amino acids. V was trimmed by 8 bases and J by 8 bases, leaving 12 bases between them. Germline CDR1 is LNHNV and CDR2 is YYDKDF (reference sequence). CDR3 DNA sequence: TGTGCCACCCGGGGGAGAGACGGCTACACCTTC. Translating it yields CATRGRDGYTF. Full variable domain (remainder filled in from reference TRBV15 and TRBJ1-2): DAMVIQNPRYQVTQFGKPVTLSCSQTLNHNVMYWYQQKSSQAPKLLFHYYDKDFNNEADTPDNFQSRRPNTSFCFLDIRSPGLGDTAMYLCATRGRDGYTFGSGTRLTVV.

The V and J genes are TRBV6-5 and TRBJ1-1; D ambiguous. V dropped 6 bases and J dropped 4 bases, with 12 bases sitting between them. The CDR3 covers 13 residues. CDR1 is MNHEY, CDR2 SVGAGI, per germline. The CDR3 loop reads CASSQIGGTEAFF. In nucleotides, the CDR3 is TGTGCCAGCAGCCAGATAGGAGGCACTGAAGCTTTCTTT.

This clone was observed a few times. The chain employs TRBV7-2 and TRBJ1-5, with 8 bases that match TRBD1. The length of the CDR3 is 15 residues. Germline CDR1 is SGHTA and CDR2 is FQGNSA. J lost 4 bases, V lost 5 bases, and 7 bases had no gene match. The CDR3 region has the DNA TGTGCCAGCAGCAAACCAGGGGGCCAGAATCAGCCCCAGCATTTT. Its protein product is CASSKPGGQNQPQHF.

The chain has TRBV6-7 and TRBJ2-3; 10 bases align to TRBD2. TRBV6-7 falls under the ORF class, with uncertain function. The CDR3 covers 14 residues. The V gene end was trimmed by 10 bases and the J gene end by 1 base; junction bases not matched to a gene: 5. The CDR3 region is CAKTSGEGTDTQYF. DNA for the CDR3: TGTGCCAAAACTAGCGGGGAGGGCACAGATACGCAGTATTTT.

This chain uses TRBV11-2 with TRBJ1-6; D may be TRBD1 (5 bases). Deletions cut 1 base from V and 10 bases from J, with 11 bases between. The CDR3 consists of 14 residues. Germline V gene lookup returns CDR1 SGHAT and CDR2 FQNNGV. Written as DNA, the CDR3 is TGTGCCAGCAGCTTAGGGCAGGGTAGATCACCCCTCCACTTT. Residues: CASSLGQGRSPLHF.

This chain links TRBV5-1 with TRBJ2-5; 8 bases agree with TRBD1. The CDR3 is 14 amino acids. Germline V gene lookup returns CDR1 SGHRS and CDR2 YFSETQ. Germline trimming cut 0 bases from V and 5 bases from J; bases unmatched to any gene: 3. CDR3 DNA: TGCGCCAGCAGCTTGGGACAGGGGATGGAGACCCAGTACTTC. This sequence encodes CASSLGQGMETQYF.

This chain uses TRBV24-1 with TRBJ1-6; D is uncertain. In germline, CDR1 is KGHDR, CDR2 SFDVKD. The germline V and J ends were trimmed by 0 bases and 12 bases, with 11 bases remaining between them. The CDR3 loop spans 14 amino acids. The CDR3 DNA sequence: TGTGCCACCAGTGATTTGTGGCAGGCCCAACCCCTCCACTTT. Its translation is CATSDLWQAQPLHF.

The rearrangement joins TRBV5-6 to TRBJ2-1, with 7 bases fitting TRBD2. The V gene end was trimmed by 2 bases and the J gene end by 0 bases; junction bases not matched to a gene: 5. This CDR3 has 16 residues. Germline CDR1 is SGHDT and CDR2 is YYEEEE. CDR3: CASSLRAGSSYNEQFF. CDR3 in DNA: TGTGCCAGCAGCTTACGAGCGGGGAGCTCCTACAATGAGCAGTTCTTC.

The chain employs TRBV7-9 and TRBJ1-3, with 7 bases identical to TRBD1. Germline lookup yields CDR1 SEHNR and CDR2 FQNEAQ (reference sequence). This CDR3 contains 17 residues. V dropped 0 bases and J dropped 0; count of bases not matched to a gene: 5. The CDR3 DNA reads TGTGCCAGCAGCTTAGCCCCGACAGGGCCCTCTGGAAACACCATATATTTT. Residues: CASSLAPTGPSGNTIYF.

This chain uses TRBV7-6 with TRBJ1-4; 9 nucleotides line up with TRBD1. This CDR3 comprises 14 residues. V shed 5 bases and J 5 bases; nucleotides not matched to a gene: 3. The germline gives CDR1 SGHVS, CDR2 FNYEAQ. CDR3 DNA sequence: TGTGCCAGCAGCCGGGGACAGGGAAATGAAAAACTGTTTTTT. This gives the protein CASSRGQGNEKLFF.

The V call is TRBV12-5, the J call TRBJ2-2; 7 bases agree with TRBD2. This CDR3 has 15 residues. V shed 0 bases, J shed 6 bases, and the junction held 4 bases outside the gene matches. CDR1 and CDR2 from the germline V gene are LGHNT and FRNRAP. Here the CDR3 DNA reads TGTGCTAGTGGTTTGGTACTGGGGGGGGCCGGGGAGCTGTTTTTT. It specifies CASGLVLGGAGELFF.

The chain recombines TRBV4-1 with TRBJ1-1; D is unresolved. The CDR3 contains 15 residues. From germline, CDR1 is MGHRA and CDR2 YSYEKL. V lost 0 bases, J lost 0 bases, and 8 bases lay in between. As DNA, the CDR3 is TGCGCCAGCAGCCAAGAGCCGGCGGTGAACACTGAAGCTTTCTTT. Protein product: CASSQEPAVNTEAFF.

The rearrangement joins TRBV9 to TRBJ2-5, with 11 nucleotides matching TRBD2. The ends lost 4 bases at V and 2 bases at J; junction bases unmatched: 4. Germline loops: CDR1 SGDLS, CDR2 YYNGEE. This CDR3 has 15 amino acids. CDR3 amino acids: CASSPGTSGQETQYF. CDR3 in DNA: TGTGCCAGCAGCCCTGGGACTAGCGGACAAGAGACCCAGTACTTC.

V is TRBV15 and J is TRBJ2-1, with TRBD2 matching 7 bases. CDR3 length: 15 amino acids. Per the germline V gene, CDR1 is LNHNV and CDR2 is YYDKDF (reference sequence). With 1 base clipped from V and 5 bases from J, the junction kept 5 bases outside the gene matches. Here the CDR3 DNA reads TGTGCCACCAGCAGAGGGGGGGGAAGCCACAATGAGCAGTTCTTC. Amino acid sequence: CATSRGGGSHNEQFF.

The chain has TRBV7-9 and TRBJ1-3; D possibly corresponds to TRBD1 (5 bases). The length of the CDR3 is 14 residues. Trimming shortened V by 3 bases and J by 4 bases, and 10 bases separated the two germline ends. Germline values: CDR1 SEHNR, CDR2 FQNEAQ (reference sequence). The CDR3 region has the DNA TGTGCCAGCAGCTTTAGACAGCCCGGAAACACCATATATTTT. Translating gives CASSFRQPGNTIYF.

The chain is built from TRBV24-1 and TRBJ2-5; 7 bases agree with TRBD2. CDR3 size: 16 residues. V lost 0 bases and J lost 2; bases outside the gene matches: 5. The germline V gene has CDR1 KGHDR and CDR2 SFDVKD. The CDR3: CATSDLGREGQETQYF. The CDR3 DNA sequence: TGTGCCACCAGTGATTTGGGCAGGGAGGGTCAAGAGACCCAGTACTTC.

The chain has TRBV19 and TRBJ2-3, with 10 bases fitting TRBD2. This CDR3 has 16 residues. CDR1 and CDR2 from the germline V gene are LNHDA and SQIVND (reference sequence). The junction had 3 bases not matched to a gene; V was cut back by 1 base and J by 2 bases. CDR3 amino acids: CASSIAGTSATDTQYF. The CDR3 nucleotides are TGTGCCAGTAGTATAGCCGGGACTAGCGCCACAGATACGCAGTATTTT. Filled out from reference TRBV19 and TRBJ2-3, the complete variable domain reads DGGITQSPKYLFRKEGQNVTLSCEQNLNHDAMYWYRQDPGQGLRLIYYSQIVNDFQKGDIAEGYSVSREKKESFPLTVTSAQKNPTAFYLCASSIAGTSATDTQYFGPGTRLTVL.

This CDR3 reads CASSIDGARVSPLHF. In DNA, the CDR3 is TGCGCCAGCAGCATAGACGGAGCCCGGGTGTCACCCCTCCACTTT. The chain uses TRBV5-1 and TRBJ1-6; no reliable D call. Between the trimmed V and J ends, which lost 4 bases and 10 bases, there was a span of 18 bases. Germline lookup yields CDR1 SGHRS and CDR2 YFSETQ. The CDR3 contains 15 residues.

The rearrangement links TRBV6-6 to TRBJ2-1; tentatively, D is TRBD1 (5 bases). This CDR3 comprises 12 residues. V was clipped by 6 bases and J by 7 bases, with 10 bases between them. CDR1 and CDR2 (germline): MNHNY, SVGAGI (reference sequence). DNA of the CDR3: TGTGCCAGCAGAGACCAGGGAAATGAGCAGTTCTTC. Encoded protein: CASRDQGNEQFF.

The chain has TRBV15 and TRBJ1-1, with 7 bases aligning to TRBD1. V dropped 3 bases and J dropped 4; count of bases not matched to a gene: 8. CDR1 is LNHNV and CDR2 is YYDKDF in the germline V gene (reference sequence). The CDR3 runs 15 residues. The CDR3: CATSSVQGVGTEAFF. DNA for the CDR3: TGTGCCACCAGCAGCGTCCAGGGGGTTGGCACTGAAGCTTTCTTT.